The 10 T cell receptor beta chains listed next were all sequenced from one sample in a study of blood T cell repertoires in COVID-19. Repertoires were generated with immunoSEQ multiplex PCR, while TCRdb's copy carries only in-frame clones and drops some. Of 150,000 to 200,000 clones in the sample, 80% to 90% are singletons; the top ten hold about 9.6%. Sequenced sample: peripheral blood. Receptors were obtained from a man in his forties or fifties with active or convalescent COVID-19.

The chain employs TRBV28 and TRBJ2-6; D is possibly TRBD2 (5 bases). With 3 bases removed from V and 0 bases from J, the gap between germline ends came to 15 bases. This CDR3 is 18 amino acids long. Germline values: CDR1 MDHEN, CDR2 SYDVKM. The CDR3 DNA is TGTGCCAGCAGTTTCGCTACTCGGGGATTCTCTGGGGCCAACGTCCTGACTTTC. It specifies CASSFATRGFSGANVLTF.

This chain joins TRBV27 and TRBJ1-5, with D perhaps TRBD1 (6 bases). Between the trimmed V and J ends, which lost 4 bases and 0 bases, there was a span of 16 bases. Looked up from germline, CDR1 is MNHEY and CDR2 is SMNVEV (reference sequence). This CDR3 contains 17 residues. CDR3 sequence: CASSSRAGGASNQPQHF. The CDR3 DNA reads TGTGCCAGCAGTTCGCGGGCGGGGGGGGCTAGCAATCAGCCCCAGCATTTT.

The chain has TRBV4-3 and TRBJ1-3, with D perhaps TRBD1 (5 bases). This CDR3 comprises 17 residues. V lost 0 bases, J lost 8 bases, and 20 bases lay in between. The germline gives CDR1 LGHNA, CDR2 YSLEER. The CDR3 sequence is CASSQDAALRGLDTIYF. CDR3 DNA: TGCGCCAGCAGCCAAGATGCAGCCCTTCGGGGGTTGGACACCATATATTTT.

CDR3 coding DNA: TGTGCCACCAGCACAGCCGGGACACCGATACCAAACACTGAAGCTTTCTTT. Amino acid sequence: CATSTAGTPIPNTEAFF. The gene calls are TRBV15 and TRBJ1-1; the D gene is possibly TRBD1 (6 bases). Per the germline V gene, CDR1 is LNHNV and CDR2 is YYDKDF (reference sequence). Trimming removed 4 bases at V and 2 bases at J, with 20 bases between. CDR3 size: 17 residues.

This rearrangement joins TRBV30 to TRBJ1-5; D possibly corresponds to TRBD1 (6 bases). The germline V and J ends were trimmed by 4 bases and 4 bases, with 20 bases remaining between them. CDR3 length equals 16 residues. Germline-derived CDR1 and CDR2 are GTSNPN and SVGIG (reference sequence). CDR3: CAWKKGPGTGNQPQHF. CDR3 sequence (DNA): TGTGCCTGGAAGAAGGGACCGGGAACAGGGAATCAGCCCCAGCATTTT.

This sequence joins TRBV4-3 and TRBJ2-2; a weak D match, TRBD2 (6 bases). Germline-derived CDR1 and CDR2 are LGHNA and YSLEER. Trimming removed 0 bases at V and 2 bases at J, with 13 bases between. The CDR3 extends over 17 amino acids. Here the CDR3 DNA reads TGCGCCAGCAGCCAAGAAGTAGGTAGCGGAAACACCGGGGAGCTGTTTTTT. This gives the protein CASSQEVGSGNTGELFF.

This chain connects TRBV10-3 to TRBJ1-2; D may be TRBD1 (6 bases). Germline V CDR1 and CDR2: ENHRY, SYGVKD. This CDR3 comprises 13 residues. V lost 4 bases and J lost 2, with 8 bases in between. CDR3 DNA: TGTGCCATCAGTGTGGACAGAAACTATGGCTACACCTTC. It specifies CAISVDRNYGYTF.

This chain joins TRBV4-3 and TRBJ2-2; the D gene is possibly TRBD2 (6 bases). This CDR3 is built from 16 residues. Trimming left V 4 bases short and J 0 bases short, with 12 bases between. Per the germline V gene, CDR1 is LGHNA and CDR2 is YSLEER. CDR3 in DNA: TGCGCCAGCAGCCCGGAGGAGCGGGCGAACACCGGGGAGCTGTTTTTT. This translates into CASSPEERANTGELFF.

This sequence joins TRBV11-1 and TRBJ2-7; 7 bases are shared with TRBD1. V lost 3 bases, J lost 2 bases, and 10 bases stayed unmatched. Germline lookup yields CDR1 SGHAT and CDR2 FQDESV (reference sequence). CDR3 length: 16 residues. The DNA of the CDR3 is TGTGCCAGCAGCTTTGGGACAGATGTTACTCCCTACGAGCAGTACTTC. This codes for CASSFGTDVTPYEQYF. The full variable domain, rest sourced from reference TRBV11-1 and TRBJ2-7, is EAEVAQSPRYKITEKSQAVAFWCDPISGHATLYWYRQILGQGPELLVQFQDESVVDDSQLPKDRFSAERLKGVDSTLKIQPAELGDSAMYLCASSFGTDVTPYEQYFGPGTRLTVT.

The V gene is TRBV4-2, the J gene TRBJ2-1; D may be TRBD2 (6 bases). V lost 0 bases and J lost 0, with 12 bases in between. From germline, CDR1 is LGHNA and CDR2 YNFKEQ. The length of the CDR3 is 17 residues. The CDR3 region has the DNA TGTGCCAGCAGCCAAGATATAATGGGGGGCTCCTACAATGAGCAGTTCTTC. It is translated as CASSQDIMGGSYNEQFF.